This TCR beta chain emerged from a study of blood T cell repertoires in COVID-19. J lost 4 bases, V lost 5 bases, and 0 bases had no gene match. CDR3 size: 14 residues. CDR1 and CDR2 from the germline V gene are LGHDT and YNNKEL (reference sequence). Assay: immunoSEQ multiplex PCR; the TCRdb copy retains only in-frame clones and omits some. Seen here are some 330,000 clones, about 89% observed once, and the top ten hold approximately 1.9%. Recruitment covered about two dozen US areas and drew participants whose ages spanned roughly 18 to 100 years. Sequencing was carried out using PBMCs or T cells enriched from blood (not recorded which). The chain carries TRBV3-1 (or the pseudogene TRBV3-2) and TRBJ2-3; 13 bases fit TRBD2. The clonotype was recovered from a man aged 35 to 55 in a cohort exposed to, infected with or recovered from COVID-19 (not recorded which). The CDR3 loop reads CASSTSGRADTQYF. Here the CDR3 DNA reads TGTGCCAGCAGCACTAGCGGGAGGGCAGATACGCAGTATTTT.